This TCR beta chain comes out of a study of cytomegalovirus exposure and HLA in healthy donors. Study background: Ancestry clustering placed around 81% of around 400 genotyped donors in the Caucasian-associated cluster.

The PCR had 60 Vbeta and 13 Jbeta primers. Method: immunoSEQ multiplex PCR; TCRdb's copy keeps in-frame clones and lacks some. The sample consists of some 150,000 clones, about 75% of them appearing once. General study findings and limits: Investigators reported around 150 TCR beta chains as tied to cytomegalovirus.

V lost 2 bases, J lost 4 bases, and 18 bases lay in between. The CDR3 contains 16 residues. Germline loops: CDR1 SGHRS, CDR2 YFSETQ. This clone was seen more than once but under ten times. Antigen unknown. The receptor comes from a male donor in good health and CMV-seronegative. Material for sequencing was PBMCs. The chain employs TRBV5-1 and TRBJ2-5; possibly TRBD2 for D (5 bases). The DNA of the CDR3 is TGCGCCAGCAGCTTAACGGCGGGCGTAAAAGCAGAGACCCAGTACTTC. This translates into CASSLTAGVKAETQYF.